The text below deals with one T cell receptor beta chain. The source of the sample is a study of blood T cell repertoires in COVID-19. Some clones are missing from TCRdb's copy, which holds only in-frame ones; the method was immunoSEQ multiplex PCR. The sample includes more than 300,000 clones, roughly 86% of them seen just once. V shed 1 base and J shed 3 bases, with 9 bases lying between them. CDR1 SNHLY and CDR2 FYNNEI come from the germline V gene. This CDR3 contains 14 residues. The TCR sequence derives from a woman aged 25 to 39 with COVID-19, enrolled during active disease. The specimen sequenced was peripheral blood. The chain links TRBV2 to TRBJ2-5, with D possibly TRBD1 on 5 matching bases. CDR3 loop: CASSEEGREETQYF. DNA of the CDR3: TGTGCCAGCAGTGAAGAGGGCAGGGAAGAGACCCAGTACTTC.